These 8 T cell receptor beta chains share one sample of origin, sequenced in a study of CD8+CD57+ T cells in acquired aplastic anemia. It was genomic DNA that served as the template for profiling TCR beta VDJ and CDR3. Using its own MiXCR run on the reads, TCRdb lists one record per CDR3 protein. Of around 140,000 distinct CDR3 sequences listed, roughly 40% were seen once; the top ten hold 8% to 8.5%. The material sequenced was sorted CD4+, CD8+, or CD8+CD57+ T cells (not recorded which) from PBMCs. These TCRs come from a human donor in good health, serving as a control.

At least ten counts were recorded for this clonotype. The CDR3 DNA reads as TGTGCCAGCAGCGCGCGATATGTAAACCACAATGAGCAGTTCTTC. Protein product: CASSARYVNHNEQFF. V usage is TRBV13 and J usage is TRBJ2-1, with D unclear. The germline V and J ends were trimmed by 5 bases and 5 bases, with 16 bases remaining between them. The CDR3 length is 15 residues. Germline CDR1 PRHDT, CDR2 FYEKMQ (reference sequence).

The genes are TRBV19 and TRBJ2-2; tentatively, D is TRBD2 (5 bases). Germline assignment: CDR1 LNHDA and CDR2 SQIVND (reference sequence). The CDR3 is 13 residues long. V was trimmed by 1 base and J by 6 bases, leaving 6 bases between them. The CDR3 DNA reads TGTGCCAGTAGTATAGGACTATCCGGGGAGCTGTTTTTT. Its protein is CASSIGLSGELFF.

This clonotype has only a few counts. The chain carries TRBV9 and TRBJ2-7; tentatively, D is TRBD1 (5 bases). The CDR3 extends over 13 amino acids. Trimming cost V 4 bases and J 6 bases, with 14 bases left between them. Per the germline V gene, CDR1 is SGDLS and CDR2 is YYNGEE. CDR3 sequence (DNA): TGTGCCAGCAGCCCCAGGGATTGGTCCGAGCAGTACTTC. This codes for CASSPRDWSEQYF. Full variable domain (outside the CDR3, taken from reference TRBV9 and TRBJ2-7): DSGVTQTPKHLITATGQRVTLRCSPRSGDLSVYWYQQSLDQGLQFLIQYYNGEERAKGNILERFSAQQFPDLHSELNLSSLELGDSALYFCASSPRDWSEQYFGPGTRLTVT.

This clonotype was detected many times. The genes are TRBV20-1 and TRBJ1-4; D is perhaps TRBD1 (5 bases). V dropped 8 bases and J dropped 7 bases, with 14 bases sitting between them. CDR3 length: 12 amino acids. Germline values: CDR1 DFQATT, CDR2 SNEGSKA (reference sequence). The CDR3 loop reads CSTRQSGEKLFF. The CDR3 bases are TGCAGTACGCGACAGTCCGGTGAAAAACTGTTTTTT.

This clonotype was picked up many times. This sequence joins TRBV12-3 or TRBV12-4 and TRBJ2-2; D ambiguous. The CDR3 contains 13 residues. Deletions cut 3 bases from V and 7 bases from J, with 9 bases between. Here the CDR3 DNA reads TGTGCCAGCAGTTTCACTAAAATCGGGGAGCTGTTTTTT. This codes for CASSFTKIGELFF.

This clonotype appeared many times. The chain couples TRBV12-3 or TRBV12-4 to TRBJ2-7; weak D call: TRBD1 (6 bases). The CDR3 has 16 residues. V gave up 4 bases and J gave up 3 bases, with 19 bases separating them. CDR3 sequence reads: CASSSRGTRNLYEQYF. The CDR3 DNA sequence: TGTGCCAGCAGTTCAAGGGGGACACGGAACCTCTACGAGCAGTACTTC.

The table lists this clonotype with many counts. CDR3 nucleotide sequence: TGTGCCAGCAGTCCGCGCACAGGTTATAATTCACCCCTCCACTTT. Translating it yields CASSPRTGYNSPLHF. This sequence joins TRBV2 and TRBJ1-6; possible D gene TRBD1, 5 bases. V lost 5 bases and J lost 4, with 12 bases in between. Germline V lookup: CDR1 SNHLY, CDR2 FYNNEI. The CDR3 covers 15 residues.

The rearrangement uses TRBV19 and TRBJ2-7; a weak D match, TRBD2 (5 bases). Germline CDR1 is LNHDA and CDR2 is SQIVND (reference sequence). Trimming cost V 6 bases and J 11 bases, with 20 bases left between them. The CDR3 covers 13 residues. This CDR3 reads CASRRDPITGEYF. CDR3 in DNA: TGTGCCAGTAGAAGGGATCCAATCACCGGGGAGTACTTC.